This T cell receptor beta chain was recorded in a study of cytomegalovirus exposure and HLA in healthy donors. Looked up from germline, CDR1 is SGDLS and CDR2 is YYNGEE. V trimming: 3 bases; J trimming: 3 bases; junction bases outside the gene matches: 9. This CDR3 is built from 17 residues. Amplification used 60 Vbeta primers and 13 Jbeta primers. Repertoires were generated with immunoSEQ multiplex PCR, while TCRdb's copy carries only in-frame clones and drops some. The sample carries 160,000 or so clones, about 69% recorded once. There are a few counts of this clone. The sequenced sample consisted of PBMCs. The TCR was taken from a human donor in good health. This rearrangement joins TRBV9 to TRBJ1-4, with 9 positions matching TRBD1. DNA of the CDR3: TGTGCCAGCAGCGCCGAGACAGGGGGGTTTGCTAATGAAAAACTGTTTTTT. Translated: CASSAETGGFANEKLFF.